This T cell receptor (beta chain) was recovered during a study of beta chain features in type 1 diabetes. Points from the study as a whole: Moderate yet significant TCRB CDR3 shortening was seen in Type 1 diabetes patients in all four CD4+ subsets. At VDJ recombination sites, type 1 diabetes patients had fewer insertions and more deleted nucleotides.

Each population that was sorted was more than 95% pure. Per germline, CDR1 LGHNA and CDR2 YSLEER. The CDR3 length is 13 residues. V lost 1 base and J lost 6, with 6 bases in between. The investigators reverse transcribed all of the isolated RNA, so they sequenced expressed TCRB transcripts. Sequencing used immunoSEQ multiplex PCR; TCRdb keeps in-frame clones, though not all of them. This table holds 600,000 to 750,000 clones, about an eighth found once. The table lists this clone with a few counts. Its target is unknown. This clonotype was sampled from a man in his thirties or forties with type 1 diabetes. The source material was naive CD4+ T cells from blood. V and J are TRBV4-3 and TRBJ1-4; D unresolved. The CDR3 bases are TGCGCCAGCAGCCAAGGGCCGGATGAAAAACTGTTTTTT. Protein product: CASSQGPDEKLFF.